The present T cell receptor beta chain was sequenced within a study of blood T cell repertoires in COVID-19. This clone was counted once. This CDR3 region has 15 residues. Germline V gene sequence: CDR1 SGHRS, CDR2 YFSETQ. The ends were cut back, 0 bases at V and 0 bases at J, with 10 bases in the middle. Measured with immunoSEQ multiplex PCR; TCRdb has only the in-frame clones, and not every one. This sample has approximately 240,000 clones; around nine tenths occur once, and the top ten carry approximately 2%. Sequencing was performed on PBMCs or T cells enriched from blood (not recorded which). The sequence came from a woman between 18 and 30 years old who had recovered from COVID-19. J is TRBJ2-7 and V is TRBV5-1; TRBD2 is a possible D gene (5 bases). The CDR3 coding sequence is TGCGCCAGCAGCTTGGGGGCGGGTAGCTCCTACGAGCAGTACTTC. Translation: CASSLGAGSSYEQYF. The whole variable domain, filled in from reference TRBV5-1 and TRBJ2-7, reads KAGVTQTPRYLIKTRGQQVTLSCSPISGHRSVSWYQQTPGQGLQFLFEYFSETQRNKGNFPGRFSGRQFSNSRSEMNVSTLELGDSALYLCASSLGAGSSYEQYFGPGTRLTVT.